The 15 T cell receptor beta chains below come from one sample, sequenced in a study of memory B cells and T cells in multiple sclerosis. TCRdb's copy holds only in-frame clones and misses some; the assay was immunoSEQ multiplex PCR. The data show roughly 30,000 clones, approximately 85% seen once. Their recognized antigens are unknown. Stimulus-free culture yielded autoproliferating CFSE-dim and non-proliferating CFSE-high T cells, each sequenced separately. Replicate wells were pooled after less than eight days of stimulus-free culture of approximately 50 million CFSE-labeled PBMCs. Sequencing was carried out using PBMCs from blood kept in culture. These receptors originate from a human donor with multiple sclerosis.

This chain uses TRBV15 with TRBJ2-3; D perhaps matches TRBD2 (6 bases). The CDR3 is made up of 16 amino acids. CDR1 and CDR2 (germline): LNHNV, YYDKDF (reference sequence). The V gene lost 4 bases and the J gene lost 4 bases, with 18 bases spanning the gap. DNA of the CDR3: TGTGCCACCAGCACCCTTCCCGGGACTCGGGCAGATACGCAGTATTTT. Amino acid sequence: CATSTLPGTRADTQYF.

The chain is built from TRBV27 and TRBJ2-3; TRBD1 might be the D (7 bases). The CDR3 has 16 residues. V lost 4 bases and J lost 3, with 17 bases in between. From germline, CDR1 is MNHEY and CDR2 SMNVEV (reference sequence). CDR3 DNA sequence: TGTGCCAGCAGTTACTCAGACAGGGCGGGAACAGATACGCAGTATTTT. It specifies CASSYSDRAGTDTQYF.

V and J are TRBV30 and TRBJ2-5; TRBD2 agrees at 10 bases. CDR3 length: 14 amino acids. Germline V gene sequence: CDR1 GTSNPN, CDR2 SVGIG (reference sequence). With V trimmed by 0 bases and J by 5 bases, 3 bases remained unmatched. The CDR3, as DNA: TGTGCCTGGAGTGTAGGAGCGGGAGGGGAGACCCAGTACTTC. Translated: CAWSVGAGGETQYF.

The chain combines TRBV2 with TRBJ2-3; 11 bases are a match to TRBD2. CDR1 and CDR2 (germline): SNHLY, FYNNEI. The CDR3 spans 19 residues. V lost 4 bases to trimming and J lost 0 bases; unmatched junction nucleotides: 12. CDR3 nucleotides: TGTGCCAGCAGTGGGGGACTAGCGGATAGTTTTTCTAGCACAGATACGCAGTATTTT. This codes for CASSGGLADSFSSTDTQYF.

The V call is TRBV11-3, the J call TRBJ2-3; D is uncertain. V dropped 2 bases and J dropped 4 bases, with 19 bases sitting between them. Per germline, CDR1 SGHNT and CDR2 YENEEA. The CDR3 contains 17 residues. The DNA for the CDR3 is TGTGCCAGCAGCTTAACCGTCCTCCGGGTATTGTCAGATACGCAGTATTTT. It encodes CASSLTVLRVLSDTQYF.

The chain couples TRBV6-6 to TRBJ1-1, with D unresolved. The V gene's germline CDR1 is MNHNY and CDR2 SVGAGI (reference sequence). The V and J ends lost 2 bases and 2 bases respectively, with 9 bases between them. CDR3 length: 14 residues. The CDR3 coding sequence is TGTGCCAGCAGTTACACCTCAGGTAACACTGAAGCTTTCTTT. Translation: CASSYTSGNTEAFF.

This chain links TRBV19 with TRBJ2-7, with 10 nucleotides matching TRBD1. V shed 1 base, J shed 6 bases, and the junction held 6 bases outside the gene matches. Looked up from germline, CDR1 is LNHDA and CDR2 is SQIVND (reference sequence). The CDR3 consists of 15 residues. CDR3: CASSIVPGQGSEQYF. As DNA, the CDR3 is TGTGCCAGTAGTATAGTTCCGGGACAGGGGTCCGAGCAGTACTTC.

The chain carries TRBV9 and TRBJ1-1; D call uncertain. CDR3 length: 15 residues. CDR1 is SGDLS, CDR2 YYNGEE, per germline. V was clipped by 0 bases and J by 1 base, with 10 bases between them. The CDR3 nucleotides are TGTGCCAGCAGCGTAGTATTCGCAGGGAACACTGAAGCTTTCTTT. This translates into CASSVVFAGNTEAFF.

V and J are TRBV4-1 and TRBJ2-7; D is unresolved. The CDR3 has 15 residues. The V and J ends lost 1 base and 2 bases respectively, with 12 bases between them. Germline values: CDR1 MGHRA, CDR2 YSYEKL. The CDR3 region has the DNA TGCGCCAGCAGCCAAGTCTACGGATCAACCTACGAGCAGTACTTC. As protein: CASSQVYGSTYEQYF.

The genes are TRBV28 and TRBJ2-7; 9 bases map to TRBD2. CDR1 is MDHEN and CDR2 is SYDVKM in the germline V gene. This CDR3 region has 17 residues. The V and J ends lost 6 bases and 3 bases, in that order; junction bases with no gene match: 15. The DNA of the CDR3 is TGTGCCAGCAGCTTCACTAGCGGGCAAACCTTTAACTACGAGCAGTACTTC. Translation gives CASSFTSGQTFNYEQYF.

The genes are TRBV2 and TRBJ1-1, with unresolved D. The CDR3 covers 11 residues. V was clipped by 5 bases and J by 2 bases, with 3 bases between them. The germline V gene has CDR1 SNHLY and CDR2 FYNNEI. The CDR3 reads CASSRNTEAFF. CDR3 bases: TGTGCCAGCAGTAGAAACACTGAAGCTTTCTTT.

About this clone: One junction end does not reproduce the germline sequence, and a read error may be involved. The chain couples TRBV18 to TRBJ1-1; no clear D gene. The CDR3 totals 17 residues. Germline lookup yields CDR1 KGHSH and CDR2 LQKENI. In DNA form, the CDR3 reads TGTGCCAGCTCCCCACTACCTAGCGACACGATGAACACTGAAGCTTTCTTT. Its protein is CASSPLPSDTMNTEAFF.

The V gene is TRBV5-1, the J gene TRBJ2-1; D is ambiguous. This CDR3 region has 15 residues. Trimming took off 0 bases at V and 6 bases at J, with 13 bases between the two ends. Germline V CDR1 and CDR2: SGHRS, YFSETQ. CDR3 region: CASSLVMSEANEQFF. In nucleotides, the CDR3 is TGCGCCAGCAGCTTGGTTATGTCCGAGGCCAATGAGCAGTTCTTC.

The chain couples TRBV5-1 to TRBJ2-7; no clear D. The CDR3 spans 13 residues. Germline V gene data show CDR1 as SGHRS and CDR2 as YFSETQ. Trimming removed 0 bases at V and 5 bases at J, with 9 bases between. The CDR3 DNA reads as TGCGCCAGCAGCTTGGATTCCCTGAACGAGCAGTACTTC. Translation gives CASSLDSLNEQYF. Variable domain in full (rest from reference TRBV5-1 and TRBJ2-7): KAGVTQTPRYLIKTRGQQVTLSCSPISGHRSVSWYQQTPGQGLQFLFEYFSETQRNKGNFPGRFSGRQFSNSRSEMNVSTLELGDSALYLCASSLDSLNEQYFGPGTRLTVT.

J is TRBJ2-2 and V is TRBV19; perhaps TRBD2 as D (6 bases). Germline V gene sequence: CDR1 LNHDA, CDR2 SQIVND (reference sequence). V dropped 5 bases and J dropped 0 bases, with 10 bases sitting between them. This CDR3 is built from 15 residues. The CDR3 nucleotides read TGTGCCAGTAGTTCGGGGGTAGCGAACACCGGGGAGCTGTTTTTT. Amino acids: CASSSGVANTGELFF.